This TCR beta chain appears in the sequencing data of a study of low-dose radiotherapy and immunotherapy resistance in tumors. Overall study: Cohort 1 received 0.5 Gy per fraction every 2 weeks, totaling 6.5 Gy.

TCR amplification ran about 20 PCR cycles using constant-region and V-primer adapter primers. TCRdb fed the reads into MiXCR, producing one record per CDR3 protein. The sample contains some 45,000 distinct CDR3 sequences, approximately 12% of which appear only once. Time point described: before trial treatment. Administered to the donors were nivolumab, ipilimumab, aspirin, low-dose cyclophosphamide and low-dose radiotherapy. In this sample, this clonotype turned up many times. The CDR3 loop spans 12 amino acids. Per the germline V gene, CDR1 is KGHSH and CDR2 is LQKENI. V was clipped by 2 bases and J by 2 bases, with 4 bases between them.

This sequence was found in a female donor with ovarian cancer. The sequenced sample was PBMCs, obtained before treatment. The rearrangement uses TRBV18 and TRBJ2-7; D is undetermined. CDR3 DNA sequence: TGTGCCAGCTCACCAGGGACCTACGAGCAGTACTTC. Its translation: CASSPGTYEQYF.